These 13 T cell receptor beta chains were sequenced from one sample in a study of shared clonotypes between healthy human individuals. Libraries were prepared by immunoSEQ multiplex PCR; TCRdb keeps only in-frame clonotypes and omits some of them. The top ten clones hold 10% to 15% of a sample with some 470,000 clones, approximately 80% of them seen once. Source material: PBMCs. These receptors all come from a woman between 40 and 55 years old in good health. Some clones in this sample may be carry-over from other donors' samples.

The CDR3 coding sequence is TGTGCCAGCAGCTTGGCCCAGGGGGCGGGGGAGCAGTACTTC. It is translated as CASSLAQGAGEQYF. The genes are TRBV5-4 and TRBJ2-7; 8 bases are a match to TRBD1. Germline V gene lookup returns CDR1 SGHNT and CDR2 YYREEE (reference sequence). The V gene end was trimmed by 0 bases and the J gene end by 7 bases; junction bases not matched to a gene: 6. The CDR3 is 14 residues long.

This clone is medium-sized by share. This CDR3 is also generated by other DNA sequences in the sample. This sequence joins TRBV28 and TRBJ1-3, with D unresolved. CDR1 and CDR2 from the germline V gene are MDHEN and SYDVKM. V dropped 2 bases and J dropped 8 bases, with 10 bases sitting between them. The CDR3 is 13 residues long. The CDR3 nucleotides are TGTGCCAGCAGTTTAAGGCCCTTCGACACCATATATTTT. As protein: CASSLRPFDTIYF.

This clone was found a few times. The rearrangement links TRBV28 to TRBJ2-7; 8 positions agree with TRBD1. In germline, CDR1 is MDHEN, CDR2 SYDVKM. Unmatched junction bases numbered 10, after V lost 4 bases and J lost 2 bases. The CDR3 is 16 residues long. The CDR3 here is CASSYSGTGDPYEQYF. DNA of the CDR3: TGTGCCAGCAGTTACTCCGGGACAGGTGATCCCTACGAGCAGTACTTC.

CDR3 protein: CATSVKAGGPYEQYF. Here the CDR3 DNA reads TGTGCCACCAGCGTCAAAGCGGGAGGGCCGTACGAGCAGTACTTC. The J gene is TRBJ2-7, the V gene TRBV15; 10 bases agree with TRBD2. CDR1 and CDR2 from the germline V gene are LNHNV and YYDKDF (reference sequence). CDR3 length equals 15 residues. The ends lost 5 bases at V and 4 bases at J; junction bases unmatched: 8.

This chain uses TRBV5-6 with TRBJ1-2, with a weak D call TRBD1 (5 bases). CDR1 is SGHDT and CDR2 is YYEEEE in the germline V gene. V lost 0 bases and J lost 4, with 19 bases in between. The CDR3 covers 17 residues. The CDR3 bases are TGTGCCAGCAGCTTGGTGGCTGCGGGCAGGGCCGGCTATGGCTACACCTTC. It specifies CASSLVAAGRAGYGYTF.

The chain recombines TRBV4-3 with TRBJ1-2; D may be TRBD1 (5 bases). The V end lost 0 bases, the J end lost 4 bases, and 9 bases lay between the germline ends. This CDR3 has 14 residues. From germline, CDR1 is LGHNA and CDR2 YSLEER. CDR3 sequence (DNA): TGCGCCAGCAGCCAAGATCGGGGCATCTATGGCTACACCTTC. It yields the protein CASSQDRGIYGYTF.

The chain couples TRBV7-9 to TRBJ1-4; no clear D. Trimming stripped 1 base from V and 0 bases from J, with 6 bases between. The CDR3 loop spans 15 amino acids. Germline CDR1 reads SEHNR; CDR2 reads FQNEAQ (reference sequence). The CDR3, as DNA: TGTGCCAGCAGCTTAGAAGGTGCAACTAATGAAAAACTGTTTTTT. Translated, it gives CASSLEGATNEKLFF.

V gene TRBV6-5 combines with J gene TRBJ2-2, with a tentative D call TRBD1 (6 bases). V lost 4 bases and J 0 bases, leaving 12 bases between the germline ends. Germline V CDR1 and CDR2: MNHEY, SVGAGI. This CDR3 has 16 residues. CDR3 amino acids: CASSSTDSANTGELFF. The CDR3 nucleotides are TGTGCCAGCAGTTCTACGGACAGCGCGAACACCGGGGAGCTGTTTTTT.

This clone was detected a few times. The chain joins TRBV5-1 to TRBJ1-1, with TRBD1 as a possible D gene (5 bases). Per germline, CDR1 SGHRS and CDR2 YFSETQ. This CDR3 is built from 16 residues. V was clipped by 0 bases and J by 3 bases, with 15 bases between them. The CDR3 loop reads CASSLVAGAGDTEAFF. For the CDR3, the DNA is TGCGCCAGCAGCTTGGTCGCCGGGGCCGGGGACACTGAAGCTTTCTTT.

This clone was detected a few times. This chain links TRBV6-1 with TRBJ1-1, with D unresolved. The CDR3 contains 13 residues. V lost 2 bases to trimming and J lost 0 bases, with 4 bases between them. Per the germline V gene, CDR1 is MNHNS and CDR2 is SASEGT. In DNA, the CDR3 is TGTGCCAGCAGTGAATTTATGAACACTGAAGCTTTCTTT. It yields the protein CASSEFMNTEAFF.

Here the CDR3 reads CASTNGVYNEQFF. The DNA for the CDR3 is TGTGCCAGCACCAATGGGGTCTACAATGAGCAGTTCTTC. This chain connects TRBV7-2 to TRBJ2-1, with D unresolved. V was cut by 7 bases and J by 3 bases, with 10 bases left in between. This CDR3 is 13 amino acids long. CDR1 is SGHTA, CDR2 FQGNSA, per germline. The entire variable domain, with the rest obtained from reference TRBV7-2 and TRBJ2-1, is as follows: GAGVSQSPSNKVTEKGKDVELRCDPISGHTALYWYRQSLGQGLEFLIYFQGNSAPDKSGLPSDRFSAERTGGSVSTLTIQRTQQEDSAVYLCASTNGVYNEQFFGPGTRLTVL.

On this clone itself: Other DNA variants within this sample encode the same CDR3. This rearrangement joins TRBV30 to TRBJ1-5; TRBD1 matches at 9 bases. The CDR3 sequence is 14 residues long. J was trimmed by 7 bases and V by 2 bases; bases with no gene match: 6. The V gene's germline CDR1 is GTSNPN and CDR2 SVGIG (reference sequence). CDR3 in amino acids: CAWSLGQGGQPQHF. The CDR3 DNA sequence: TGTGCCTGGAGTCTGGGACAGGGAGGCCAGCCCCAGCATTTT.

The chain employs TRBV19 and TRBJ1-3; D ambiguous. This CDR3 is 13 amino acids long. Trimming left V 5 bases short and J 4 bases short, with 9 bases between. Germline assignment: CDR1 LNHDA and CDR2 SQIVND (reference sequence). Here the CDR3 DNA reads TGTGCCAGTAGTGAGGCAGACGGAAACACCATATATTTT. This encodes CASSEADGNTIYF.